This T cell receptor beta chain was obtained from a study of blood T cells in healthy people across ages. The authors ran a second PCR of roughly 6 to 11 cycles using a sample-barcoded 5' primer and a J-beta primer mix. TCRdb fed the 5' RACE reads into MiXCR, producing one record per CDR3 protein. The sample has approximately 810,000 distinct CDR3 sequences, around 36% seen once. The people who gave samples were healthy Caucasians from Russia, aged roughly 6 to 100. This clonotype was found many times. Trimming took 3 bases from V and 2 from J, leaving 7 bases between them. CDR1 is SQVTM, CDR2 ANQGSEA, per germline. This CDR3 has 12 residues.

The V and J genes are TRBV29-1 and TRBJ1-2; the D is unclear. Sample: blood. The sequence derives from a man aged 18-30 years in good health. CDR3 nucleotides: TGCAGCGTTGACGGGGAAAACTATGGCTACACCTTC. Protein product: CSVDGENYGYTF. Looking up the rest from reference TRBV29-1 and TRBJ1-2 gives the full variable domain: SAVISQKPSRDICQRGTSLTIQCQVDSQVTMMFWYRQQPGQSLTLIATANQGSEATYESGFVIDKFPISRPNLTFSTLTVSNMSPEDSSIYLCSVDGENYGYTFGSGTRLTVV.